The clone carrying this T cell receptor (beta chain) was detected once. The CDR3 extends over 14 amino acids. The V gene's germline CDR1 is KGHSH and CDR2 LQKENI. V was pared by 0 bases and J by 6 bases, with 12 bases between. Profiling relied on immunoSEQ multiplex PCR, and the TCRdb table lists in-frame clones only, not all of them. The data contain approximately 76,000 clones, 85% to 90% of them singletons. This sample is part of a study of OX40 agonist ivuxolimab in advanced cancers. The source material was CD4+ or CD8+ T cells sorted from blood, sampled in a trial of the OX40 agonist ivuxolimab. This chain uses TRBV18 with TRBJ2-7; D uncertain. The sequence derives from an adult with an advanced solid tumor such as melanoma, head and neck, liver or kidney cancer. The DNA for the CDR3 is TGTGCCAGCTCACCACCGGCTTCCCCGGGCGAGCAGTACTTC. Translating gives CASSPPASPGEQYF.